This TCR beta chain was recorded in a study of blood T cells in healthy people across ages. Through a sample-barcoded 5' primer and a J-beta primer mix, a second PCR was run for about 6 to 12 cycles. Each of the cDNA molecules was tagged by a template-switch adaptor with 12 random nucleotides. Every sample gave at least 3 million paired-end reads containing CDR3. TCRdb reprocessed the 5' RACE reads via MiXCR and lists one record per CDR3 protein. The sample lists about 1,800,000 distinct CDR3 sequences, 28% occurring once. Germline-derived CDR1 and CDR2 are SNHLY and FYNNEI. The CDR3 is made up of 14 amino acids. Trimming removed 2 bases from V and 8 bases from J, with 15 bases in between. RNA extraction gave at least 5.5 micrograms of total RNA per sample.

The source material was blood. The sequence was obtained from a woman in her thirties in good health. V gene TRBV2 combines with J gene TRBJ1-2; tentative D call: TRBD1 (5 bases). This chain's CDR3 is CASSEQDNRWGYTF. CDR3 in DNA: TGTGCCAGCAGTGAACAGGACAATCGCTGGGGCTACACCTTC.